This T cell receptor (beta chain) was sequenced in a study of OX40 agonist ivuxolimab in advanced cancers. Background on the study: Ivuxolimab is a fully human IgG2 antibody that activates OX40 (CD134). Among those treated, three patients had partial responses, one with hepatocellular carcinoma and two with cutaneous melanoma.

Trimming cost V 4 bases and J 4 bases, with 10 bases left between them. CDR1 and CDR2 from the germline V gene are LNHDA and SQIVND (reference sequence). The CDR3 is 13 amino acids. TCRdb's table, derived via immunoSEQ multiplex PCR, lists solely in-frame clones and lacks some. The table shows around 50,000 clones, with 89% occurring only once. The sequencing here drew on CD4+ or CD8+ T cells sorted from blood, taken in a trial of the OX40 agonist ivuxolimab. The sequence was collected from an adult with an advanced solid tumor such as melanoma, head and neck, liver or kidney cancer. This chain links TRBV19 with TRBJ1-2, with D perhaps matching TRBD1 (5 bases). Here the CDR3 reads CASSRGDFYGYTF. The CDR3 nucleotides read TGTGCCAGTAGTAGAGGGGACTTCTATGGCTACACCTTC.